What follows describes a single TCR beta chain. This entry belongs to a study of blood T cell repertoires in COVID-19. Study-level information: Sites across the United States, Italy and Spain contributed samples from acute and convalescent COVID-19. The cDNA or gDNA used as material had been derived from T cells, B-cell-depleted T cells, or PBMCs.

In germline, CDR1 is SQVTM, CDR2 ANQGSEA. CDR3 size: 13 residues. Authors' data handling: Estimated nucleated cell counts came from reference gene primer amplification. Here immunoSEQ multiplex PCR was the method, and the copy in TCRdb shows in-frame clones only, minus some. V, J and clone size are those of that table, while D and trimming were read from the DNA. Seen here are about 130,000 clones, about 80% observed once, and the top ten hold 3% to 3.5%. The J gene is TRBJ1-3, the V gene TRBV29-1; a weak D match, TRBD1 (5 bases). Source material: peripheral blood. The TCR sequence derives from an elderly woman with acute or convalescent COVID-19. This CDR3 is CTPGGSSGNTIYF. CDR3 bases: TGCACCCCCGGGGGGAGCTCTGGAAACACCATATATTTT.